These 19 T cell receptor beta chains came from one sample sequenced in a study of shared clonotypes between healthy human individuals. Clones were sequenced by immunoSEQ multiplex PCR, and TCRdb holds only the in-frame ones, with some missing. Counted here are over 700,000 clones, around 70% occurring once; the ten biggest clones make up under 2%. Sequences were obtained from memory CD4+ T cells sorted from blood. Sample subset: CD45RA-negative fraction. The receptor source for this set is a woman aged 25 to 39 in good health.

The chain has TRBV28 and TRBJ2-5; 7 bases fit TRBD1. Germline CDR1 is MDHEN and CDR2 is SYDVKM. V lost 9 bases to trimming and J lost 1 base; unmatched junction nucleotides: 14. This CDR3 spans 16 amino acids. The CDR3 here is CARVQGESRLQETQYF. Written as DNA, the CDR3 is TGTGCCAGAGTTCAGGGGGAGAGCCGACTCCAAGAGACCCAGTACTTC.

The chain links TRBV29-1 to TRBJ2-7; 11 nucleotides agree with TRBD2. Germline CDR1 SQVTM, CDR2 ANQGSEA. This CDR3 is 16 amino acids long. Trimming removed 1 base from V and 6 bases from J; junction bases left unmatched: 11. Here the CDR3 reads CSVEALGLAGTGEQYF. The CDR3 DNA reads TGCAGCGTTGAAGCCCTAGGACTAGCGGGTACAGGCGAGCAGTACTTC.

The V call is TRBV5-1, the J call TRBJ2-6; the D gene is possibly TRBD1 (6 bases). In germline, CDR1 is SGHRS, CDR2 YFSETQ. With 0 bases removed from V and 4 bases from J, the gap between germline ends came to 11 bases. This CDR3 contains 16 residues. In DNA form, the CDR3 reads TGCGCCAGCAGCTTGGGGGACATATACGGGGCCAACGTCCTGACTTTC. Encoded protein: CASSLGDIYGANVLTF.

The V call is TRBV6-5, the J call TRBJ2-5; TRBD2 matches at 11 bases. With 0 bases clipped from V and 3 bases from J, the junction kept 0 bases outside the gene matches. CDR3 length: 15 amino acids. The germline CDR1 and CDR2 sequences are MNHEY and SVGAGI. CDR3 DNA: TGTGCCAGCAGTTACTCGGGACTAGCGGAAGAGACCCAGTACTTC. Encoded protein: CASSYSGLAEETQYF.

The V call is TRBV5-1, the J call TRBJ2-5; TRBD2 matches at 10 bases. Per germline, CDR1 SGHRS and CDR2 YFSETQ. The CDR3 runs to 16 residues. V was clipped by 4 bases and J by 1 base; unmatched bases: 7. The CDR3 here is CASSGTLAGGQETQYF. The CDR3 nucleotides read TGCGCCAGCAGCGGAACATTAGCGGGAGGCCAAGAGACCCAGTACTTC. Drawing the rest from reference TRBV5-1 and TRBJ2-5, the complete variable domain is KAGVTQTPRYLIKTRGQQVTLSCSPISGHRSVSWYQQTPGQGLQFLFEYFSETQRNKGNFPGRFSGRQFSNSRSEMNVSTLELGDSALYLCASSGTLAGGQETQYFGPGTRLLVL.

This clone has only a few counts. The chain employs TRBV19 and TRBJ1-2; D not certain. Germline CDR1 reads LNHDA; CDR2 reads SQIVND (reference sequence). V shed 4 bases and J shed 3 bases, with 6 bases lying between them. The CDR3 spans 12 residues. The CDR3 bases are TGTGCCAGTAGTAACGGGGACTATGGCTACACCTTC. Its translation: CASSNGDYGYTF. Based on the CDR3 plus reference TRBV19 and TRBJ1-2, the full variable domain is DGGITQSPKYLFRKEGQNVTLSCEQNLNHDAMYWYRQDPGQGLRLIYYSQIVNDFQKGDIAEGYSVSREKKESFPLTVTSAQKNPTAFYLCASSNGDYGYTFGSGTRLTVV.

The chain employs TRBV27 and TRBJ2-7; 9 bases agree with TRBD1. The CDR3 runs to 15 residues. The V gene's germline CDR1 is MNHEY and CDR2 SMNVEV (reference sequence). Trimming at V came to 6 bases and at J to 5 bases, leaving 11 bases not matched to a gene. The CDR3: CASSPGTGRRHEQYF. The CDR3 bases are TGTGCCAGCAGCCCCGGGACAGGGAGGCGGCACGAGCAGTACTTC.

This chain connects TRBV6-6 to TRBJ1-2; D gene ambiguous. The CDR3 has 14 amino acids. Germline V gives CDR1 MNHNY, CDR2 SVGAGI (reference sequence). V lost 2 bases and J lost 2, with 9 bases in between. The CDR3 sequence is CASSYEGGNYGYTF. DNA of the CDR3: TGTGCCAGCAGTTACGAGGGCGGGAACTATGGCTACACCTTC.

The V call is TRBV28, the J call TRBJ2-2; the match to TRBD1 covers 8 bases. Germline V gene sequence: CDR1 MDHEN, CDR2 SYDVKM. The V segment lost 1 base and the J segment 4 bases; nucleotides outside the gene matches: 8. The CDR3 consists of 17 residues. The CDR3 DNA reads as TGTGCCAGCAGTTTATTCAACAACAGGGGGTCCACCGGGGAGCTGTTTTTT. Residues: CASSLFNNRGSTGELFF.

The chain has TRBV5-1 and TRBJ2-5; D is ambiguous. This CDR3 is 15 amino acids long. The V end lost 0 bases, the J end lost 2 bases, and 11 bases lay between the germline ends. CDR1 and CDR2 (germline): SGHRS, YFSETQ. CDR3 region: CASSLGGSKQETQYF. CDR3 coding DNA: TGCGCCAGCAGCTTGGGCGGTTCCAAGCAAGAGACCCAGTACTTC.

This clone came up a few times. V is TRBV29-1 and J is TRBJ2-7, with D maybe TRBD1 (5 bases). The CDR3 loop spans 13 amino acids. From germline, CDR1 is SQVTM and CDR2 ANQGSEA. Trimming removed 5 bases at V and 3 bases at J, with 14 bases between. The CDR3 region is CSVSGQSDYEQYF. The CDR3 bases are TGCAGCGTTTCTGGACAATCGGACTACGAGCAGTACTTC.

This chain's CDR3 is CASSPGVHEQFF. The CDR3 nucleotides read TGTGCCAGCAGCCCCGGAGTGCATGAGCAGTTCTTC. This chain links TRBV11-2 with TRBJ2-1; D is uncertain. The CDR3 spans 12 residues. Germline values: CDR1 SGHAT, CDR2 FQNNGV. V dropped 5 bases and J dropped 8 bases, with 10 bases sitting between them. The full variable domain, completed using reference TRBV11-2 and TRBJ2-1, is EAGVAQSPRYKIIEKRQSVAFWCNPISGHATLYWYQQILGQGPKLLIQFQNNGVVDDSQLPKDRFSAERLKGVDSTLKIQPAKLEDSAVYLCASSPGVHEQFFGPGTRLTVL.

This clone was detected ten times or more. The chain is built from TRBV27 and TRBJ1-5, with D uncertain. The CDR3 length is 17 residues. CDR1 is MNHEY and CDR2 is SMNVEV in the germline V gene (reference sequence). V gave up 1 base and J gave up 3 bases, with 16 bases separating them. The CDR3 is CASSLYPPHRNNQPQHF. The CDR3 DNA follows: TGTGCCAGCAGTTTATACCCTCCCCACAGAAACAATCAGCCCCAGCATTTT.

The CDR3 DNA sequence: TGTGCCAGCAGCGCCCAAGGGGGGTCCTTCTCTGGAAACACCATATATTTT. It is translated as CASSAQGGSFSGNTIYF. The chain uses TRBV9 and TRBJ1-3; D is possibly TRBD1 (6 bases). The CDR3 totals 17 residues. Between the trimmed V and J ends, which lost 3 bases and 0 bases, there was a span of 16 bases. From germline, CDR1 is SGDLS and CDR2 YYNGEE. Filled out from reference TRBV9 and TRBJ1-3, the complete variable domain reads DSGVTQTPKHLITATGQRVTLRCSPRSGDLSVYWYQQSLDQGLQFLIQYYNGEERAKGNILERFSAQQFPDLHSELNLSSLELGDSALYFCASSAQGGSFSGNTIYFGEGSWLTVV.

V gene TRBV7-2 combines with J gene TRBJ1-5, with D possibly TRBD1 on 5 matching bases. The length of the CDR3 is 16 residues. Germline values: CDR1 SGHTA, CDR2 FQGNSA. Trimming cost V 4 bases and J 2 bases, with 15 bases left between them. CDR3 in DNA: TGTGCCAGCAGCTCCGACAGCCTTTCGGGCAATCAGCCCCAGCATTTT. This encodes CASSSDSLSGNQPQHF.

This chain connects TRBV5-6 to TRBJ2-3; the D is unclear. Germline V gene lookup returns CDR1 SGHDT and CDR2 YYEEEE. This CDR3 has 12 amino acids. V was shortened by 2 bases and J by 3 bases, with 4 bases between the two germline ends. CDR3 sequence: CASSFSTDTQYF. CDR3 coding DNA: TGTGCCAGCAGCTTCTCGACAGATACGCAGTATTTT.

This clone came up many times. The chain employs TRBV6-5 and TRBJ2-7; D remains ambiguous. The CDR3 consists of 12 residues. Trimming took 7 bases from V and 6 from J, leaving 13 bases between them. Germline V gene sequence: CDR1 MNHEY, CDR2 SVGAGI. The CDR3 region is CASTSAPGEQYF. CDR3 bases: TGTGCCAGCACTTCCGCACCGGGCGAGCAGTACTTC.

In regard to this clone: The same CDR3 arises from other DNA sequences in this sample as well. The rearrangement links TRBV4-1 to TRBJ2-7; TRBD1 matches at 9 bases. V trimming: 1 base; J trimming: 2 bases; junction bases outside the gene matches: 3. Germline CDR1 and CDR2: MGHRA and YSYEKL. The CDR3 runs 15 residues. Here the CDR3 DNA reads TGCGCCAGCAGCCAAGGGGGACAGGGCCCCTACGAGCAGTACTTC. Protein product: CASSQGGQGPYEQYF.

The CDR3: CASSKDGGSYNEQFF. The CDR3 DNA is TGTGCCAGCAGTAAGGACGGCGGGTCCTACAATGAGCAGTTCTTC. The chain uses TRBV6-5 and TRBJ2-1; TRBD2 might be the D (5 bases). CDR3 length: 15 residues. The germline CDR1 and CDR2 sequences are MNHEY and SVGAGI. The germline V and J ends were trimmed by 5 bases and 1 base, with 12 bases remaining between them.